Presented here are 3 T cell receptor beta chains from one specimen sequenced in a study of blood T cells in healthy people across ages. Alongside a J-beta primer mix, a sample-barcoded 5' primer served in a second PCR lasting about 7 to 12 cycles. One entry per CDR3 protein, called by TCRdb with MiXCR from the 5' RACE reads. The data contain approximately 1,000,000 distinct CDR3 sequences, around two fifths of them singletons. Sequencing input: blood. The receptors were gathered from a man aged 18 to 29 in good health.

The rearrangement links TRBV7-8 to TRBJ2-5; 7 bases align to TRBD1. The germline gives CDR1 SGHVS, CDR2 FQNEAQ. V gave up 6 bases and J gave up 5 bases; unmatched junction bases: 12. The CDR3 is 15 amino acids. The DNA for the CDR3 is TGTGCCAGCAGAAATATGACAGGGATGCCGGAGACCCAGTACTTC. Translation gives CASRNMTGMPETQYF.

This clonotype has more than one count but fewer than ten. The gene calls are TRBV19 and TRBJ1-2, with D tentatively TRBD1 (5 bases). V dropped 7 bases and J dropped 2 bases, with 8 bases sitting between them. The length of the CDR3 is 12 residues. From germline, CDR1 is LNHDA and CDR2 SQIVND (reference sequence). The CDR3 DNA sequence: TGTGCCAGTATTGAGGGGAACTATGGCTACACCTTC. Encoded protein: CASIEGNYGYTF.

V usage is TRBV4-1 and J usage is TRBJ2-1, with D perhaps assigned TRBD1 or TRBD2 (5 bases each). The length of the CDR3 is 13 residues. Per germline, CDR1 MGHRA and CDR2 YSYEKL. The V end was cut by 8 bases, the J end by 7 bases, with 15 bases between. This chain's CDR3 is CASRGTGSNEQFF. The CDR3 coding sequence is TGCGCCAGCCGAGGGACGGGATCGAATGAGCAGTTCTTC.